Listed below are T cell receptor beta chains from one sample, sequenced in a study of cytomegalovirus exposure and HLA in healthy donors. The assay was immunoSEQ multiplex PCR, and TCRdb's table has in-frame clones only and misses some. The sample has about 150,000 clones, over 75% seen once; the top ten hold about 1.4%. The sample comprised PBMCs. These receptors were taken from a woman aged 25 to 45 in good health and CMV-seronegative. Both conserved end residues are part of each CDR3. D genes are given only for firm matches. The size field is filled for only some rows; it gives once, few, many or a size class.

TGTGCCAGTAGTTCCCGGGGGGGAGGCACTGAAGCTTTCTTT	CASSSRGGGTEAFF	NA	TRBV19	NA	TRBJ1-1
TGTGCCAGCTCACTCCAGGCCATCTATAATTCACCCCTCCACTTT	CASSLQAIYNSPLHF	NA	TRBV18	NA	TRBJ1-6
TGTGCCAGCAGTAGACAGGGGTCGGACTATGGCTACACCTTC	CASSRQGSDYGYTF	TRBD1	TRBV6-5	NA	TRBJ1-2
TGTGCCAGCAGAAAAACAGGGGGCTATGGCTACACCTTC	CASRKTGGYGYTF	TRBD1	TRBV27	NA	TRBJ1-2
TGTGCCAGCAGCCTATGGACTAGCGGGGGTATGCAAGAGACCCAGTACTTC	CASSLWTSGGMQETQYF	TRBD2	TRBV11-2	NA	TRBJ2-5
TGTGCCAGCAGTGAACAGTCCCCCGGGGAGCTGTTTTTT	CASSEQSPGELFF	NA	TRBV6-4	NA	TRBJ2-2
TGCGCCAGCAGCCAAGCGTCAGGGGAGACCCAGTACTTC	CASSQASGETQYF	NA	TRBV4-1	NA	TRBJ2-5
TGTGCCAGCAGTGAAAGGGAGGGGTTCTCTCAGCCCCAGCATTTT	CASSEREGFSQPQHF	NA	TRBV2	NA	TRBJ1-5
TGTGCCAGCCGCGGTCGTTGGGGGGTATCCACTGAAGCTTTCTTT	CASRGRWGVSTEAFF	NA	TRBV9	NA	TRBJ1-1
TGTGCCAGCAGATTATTTACAGGGTCCATGAACACTGAAGCTTTCTTT	CASRLFTGSMNTEAFF	NA	TRBV27	NA	TRBJ1-1
TGTGCCAGCAGCAGACTTACAAACCGACCGGGGAGCTCTGGAAACACCATATATTTT	CASSRLTNRPGSSGNTIYF	NA	TRBV11-2	few	TRBJ1-3
TGTGCCAGTAGTATAGCAGGGGAGCACTATGGCTACACCTTC	CASSIAGEHYGYTF	NA	TRBV19	NA	TRBJ1-2
TGTGCCAGCAGCCTCAGGACTACGGGGACAGATACGCAGTATTTT	CASSLRTTGTDTQYF	NA	TRBV7-9	NA	TRBJ2-3
TGTGCCAGCGCGAACAGGCCGAGCTCCTACAATGAGCAGTTCTTC	CASANRPSSYNEQFF	NA	TRBV19	once	TRBJ2-1
TGCGCCAGCAGCTTGTTAGGACAGGGGATCACCGGGGAGCTGTTTTTT	CASSLLGQGITGELFF	TRBD1	TRBV5-1	NA	TRBJ2-2
TGTGCCAGCAGCTTCTCAGACACAGGGGATGAGCAGTACTTC	CASSFSDTGDEQYF	TRBD1	TRBV6-5	NA	TRBJ2-5
TGTGCCAGCAGTTCCCCCCCCGGGACAGAACCTTATGGCTACACCTTC	CASSSPPGTEPYGYTF	TRBD1	TRBV6-5	NA	TRBJ1-2
TGTGCCTGGAACACAGGTCTAACCTACGAGCAGTACTTC	CAWNTGLTYEQYF	NA	TRBV30	NA	TRBJ2-7
TGTGCCTGGAGTGTAGAAAGGGACTTCCGGACCTACACCTTC	CAWSVERDFRTYTF	NA	TRBV30	NA	TRBJ1-2
TGTGCCACCGGCGGGGACAGAGTACTGTTTTTT	CATGGDRVLFF	TRBD1	TRBV15	NA	TRBJ1-4
TGTGCCAGCAGTGAATACAGGGGGCAGGGGCAGTACTTC	CASSEYRGQGQYF	TRBD1	TRBV6-5	NA	TRBJ2-7
TGTGCCATCAACCCGGGACAGGGATCCTACGAGCAGTACTTC	CAINPGQGSYEQYF	TRBD1	TRBV10-3	few	TRBJ2-7
TGCAGCGTCGGGGGGTCTAGCGGGTACAATGAGCAGTTCTTC	CSVGGSSGYNEQFF	TRBD2	TRBV29-1	few	TRBJ2-1
TGTGCCAGCAGTTTACCCGGGACAGGGGGTGAAAAACTGTTTTTT	CASSLPGTGGEKLFF	TRBD1	TRBV6-5	NA	TRBJ1-4
TGTGCCAGCAGCTTACAGGGTACGAGCTCTGGAAACACCATATATTTT	CASSLQGTSSGNTIYF	NA	TRBV7-9	NA	TRBJ1-3
TGTGCCAGCATTCGTACCCGAGGGTTTCAGCCCCAGCATTTT	CASIRTRGFQPQHF	NA	TRBV6-1	NA	TRBJ1-5
TGTGCCAGCAGCGTACAGACAAGCTCCTACGAGCAGTACTTC	CASSVQTSSYEQYF	NA	TRBV9	once	TRBJ2-7
TGCGCCAGCAGTCAGGACAGGGTTCGAGATGAGCAGTTCTTC	CASSQDRVRDEQFF	TRBD1	TRBV4-1	NA	TRBJ2-1
TGTGCCAGCTGGGGAAGGCGGGGGGGGTTCAATGAGCAGTTCTTC	CASWGRRGGFNEQFF	TRBD2	TRBV6-5	NA	TRBJ2-1
TGTGCCAGCAGCGTAGCCAGGGAGGACACCATATATTTT	CASSVAREDTIYF	NA	TRBV9	NA	TRBJ1-3
TGTGCCAGCAGTTTCGGACAGACACTCTACGAGCAGTACTTC	CASSFGQTLYEQYF	NA	TRBV6-5	few	TRBJ2-7